This T cell receptor beta chain was recovered during a study of blood T cell repertoires in COVID-19 (TCRdb year 2020). In the study overall: Samples covering the acute and convalescent phases of COVID-19 were provided by collaborators in the United States, Italy and Spain. The repertoires were released in a freely available public database meant as a resource for research on the immune response to SARS-CoV-2. The samples were drawn from the first 160 participants of the ongoing ImmuneRACE study and from more than 1,000 subjects provided by 6 global collaborators. The material from the prospective study consisted of cDNA or gDNA derived from T cells, B-cell-depleted T cells, or PBMCs. Subjects who had been exposed to COVID-19, were actively infected with it, or had recovered from it provided the deeply sampled blood TCRbeta repertoires that made up the dataset. Where available, HLA class I and class II types were taken from metadata supplied by the sample provider and were not determined by assay-based typing. Sample metadata almost always included a de-identified subject ID, COVID-19 status, age in years and sex.

Collaborating institutions collected whole blood in K2EDTA tubes following their own protocols. Collaborator samples were shipped for TCRbeta analysis as frozen whole blood, isolated PBMCs, or DNA extracted from either sample type. Results the study describes overall, beyond this receptor: The quantity of clinical and demographic metadata differed by source and by participant and was supplied without curation.

TCRbeta CDR3 regions were amplified from genomic DNA by means of the immunoSEQ Assay, a bias-controlled multiplex PCR. As for the original processing: Within the assay, amplification of reference gene primers was used to estimate how many nucleated cells each sample contained. Sequence reads were collapsed and filtered to measure the absolute abundance of every unique TCRbeta CDR3 rearrangement. For each sample, productive Simpson clonality was calculated by taking the square root of Simpson's diversity index across productive rearrangements. In its TCRdb copy, this immuneACCESS table keeps in-frame sequences only and misses some clones. Where compared with another copy, unresolved V genes explain less than half of these, and the others have no known cause. D and trimming come from the DNA, and the V and J calls and clone size come from that table. The sample includes hundreds of thousands of clones, with 65% to 90% observed a single time. Clones ranked in the top ten supply roughly 5% of the sample.

V is cut by 0 bases and J by 2 bases, and the space between the germline ends is 6 bases. The CDR3 holds 14 amino acids from the cysteine to the phenylalanine. Only the CDR3 region is kept as DNA, spanning 42 bases read in frame from base 1. CDR1 and CDR2, looked up from the germline V gene, are SGHDT and YYEEEE. On this clone itself: Its antigen is not yet known. Base qualities are missing; no much larger clone stands one base away.

In this chain, TRBV5-6 is recombined with TRBJ1-5; the D gene cannot be named for sure. The sequence was collected from a man in his forties or fifties with active or convalescent COVID-19. What was sequenced was peripheral blood. The CDR3 protein sequence reads: CASSLGGGNQPQHF. The DNA is TGTGCCAGCAGCTTGGGTGGAGGCAATCAGCCCCAGCATTTT. With the rest looked up from the reference TRBV5-6 and TRBJ1-5 genes rather than sequenced, the full variable domain is DAGVTQSPTHLIKTRGQQVTLRCSPKSGHDTVSWYQQALGQGPQFIFQYYEEEERQRGNFPDRFSGHQFPNYSSELNVNALLLGDSALYLCASSLGGGNQPQHFGDGTRLSIL.